The T cell receptor beta chain under discussion was sequenced for a study of T cell responses to AZD1222 COVID-19 vaccine. Study-level results: There were mostly white British donors and more females than males, and clonal diversity was possibly underestimated.

CDR1 is KGHSH and CDR2 is LQKENI in the germline V gene. After removal of 3 bases from V and 8 bases from J, the junction contained 6 bases not matched to a gene. The CDR3 has 14 residues. To note about this clone: No antigen is known for it.

Measured with immunoSEQ multiplex PCR; TCRdb has only the in-frame clones, and not every one. Here the sample spans fewer than 180,000 clones, 80% to 95% being singletons. The receptor comes from an adult who received the AZD1222 COVID-19 vaccine. Sequenced material: peripheral blood, taken 28 days after the second AZD1222 dose. The rearrangement links TRBV18 to TRBJ1-1, with 10 nucleotides matching TRBD1. The CDR3 sequence: CASSPDRGNIEAFF. CDR3 in DNA: TGTGCCAGCTCACCGGACAGGGGGAATATAGAAGCTTTCTTT.